These 26 T cell receptor beta chains came from one sample sequenced in a study of blood T cell repertoires in COVID-19. TCRdb keeps only in-frame clones here, not all; method: immunoSEQ multiplex PCR. The top ten hold 6.9% of the sample, which has more than 55,000 clones, roughly 86% seen once. Sequencing was carried out using peripheral blood. All receptors derive from a man in his fifties or sixties with active or convalescent COVID-19.

This chain uses TRBV6-5 with TRBJ1-4; TRBD1 is a possible D gene (6 bases). In germline, CDR1 is MNHEY, CDR2 SVGAGI. V was cut by 0 bases and J by 8 bases, with 7 bases left in between. This CDR3 has 13 amino acids. CDR3 in amino acids: CASSYSRGEKLFF. The CDR3 DNA is TGTGCCAGCAGTTACTCCAGGGGAGAAAAACTGTTTTTT.

The rearrangement uses TRBV3-1 (or the pseudogene TRBV3-2) and TRBJ1-6; perhaps TRBD1 as D (6 bases). Trimming stripped 2 bases from V and 0 bases from J, with 29 bases between. The CDR3 has 23 residues. Per the germline V gene, CDR1 is LGHDT and CDR2 is YNNKEL (reference sequence). The CDR3 DNA is TGTGCCAGCAGCCAAAAACGTGGGGACAATAGCCCGTTTTTGAGCTCCTATAATTCACCCCTCCACTTT. Its translation: CASSQKRGDNSPFLSSYNSPLHF.

The V call is TRBV7-8, the J call TRBJ1-5; D uncertain. Looked up from germline, CDR1 is SGHVS and CDR2 is FQNEAQ. The CDR3 is 14 amino acids. Trimming shortened V by 5 bases and J by 0 bases, and 8 bases separated the two germline ends. This CDR3 is CASSPSYSNQPQHF. CDR3 coding DNA: TGTGCCAGCAGCCCGAGTTATAGCAATCAGCCCCAGCATTTT.

The genes are TRBV18 and TRBJ1-1; TRBD1 might be the D (5 bases). This CDR3 is 13 amino acids long. CDR1 and CDR2 (germline): KGHSH, LQKENI. Trimming left V 2 bases short and J 2 bases short, with 6 bases between. DNA of the CDR3: TGTGCCAGCTCACCAGACAGCAACACTGAAGCTTTCTTT. Protein: CASSPDSNTEAFF.

This clone has a single count. The V and J genes are TRBV5-1 and TRBJ1-2, with 9 nucleotides matching TRBD1. J was trimmed by 7 bases and V by 4 bases; bases with no gene match: 8. Germline CDR1 SGHRS, CDR2 YFSETQ. This CDR3 is built from 14 residues. CDR3: CASSARTGVSGYTF. Written as DNA, the CDR3 is TGCGCCAGCAGCGCCCGGACAGGGGTTAGTGGCTACACCTTC.

The chain links TRBV29-1 to TRBJ2-7; D remains unclear. Deletions cut 1 base from V and 1 base from J, with 5 bases between. The CDR3 is 12 amino acids. Germline CDR1 and CDR2: SQVTM and ANQGSEA. CDR3 sequence reads: CSVEGQSYEQYF. CDR3 bases: TGCAGCGTTGAAGGGCAGTCCTACGAGCAGTACTTC.

The V and J genes are TRBV6-5 and TRBJ2-2; TRBD1 aligns across 8 bases. Germline V lookup: CDR1 MNHEY, CDR2 SVGAGI. There are 15 residues in the CDR3. Unmatched junction bases numbered 10, after V lost 6 bases and J lost 7 bases. CDR3 sequence: CASRDGTGRIGELFF. For the CDR3, the DNA is TGTGCCAGCAGGGACGGGACAGGACGGATCGGGGAGCTGTTTTTT.

The V call is TRBV20-1, the J call TRBJ2-3; D call uncertain. The germline gives CDR1 DFQATT, CDR2 SNEGSKA (reference sequence). V gave up 4 bases and J gave up 10 bases, with 12 bases separating them. There are 11 residues in the CDR3. The CDR3 DNA is TGCAGTGCTACCGGCGGAATTGCGCAGTATTTT. This encodes CSATGGIAQYF.

The genes are TRBV25-1 and TRBJ1-4; D not certain. V was trimmed by 3 bases and J by 5 bases, leaving 16 bases between them. This CDR3 has 16 residues. Germline loops: CDR1 MGHDK, CDR2 SYGVNS. In DNA form, the CDR3 reads TGTGCCAGCAGTGAGTCTAGACCGAGTTTGAATGAAAAACTGTTTTTT. Residues: CASSESRPSLNEKLFF.

This clone was found a few times. The CDR3 here is CATSDSRRPLGGETQYF. The CDR3 DNA is TGTGCCACCAGTGATTCCCGGAGACCCTTAGGGGGAGAGACCCAGTACTTC. The chain carries TRBV24-1 and TRBJ2-5; D is possibly TRBD1 (6 bases). Trimming removed 2 bases from V and 4 bases from J, with 19 bases in between. The germline gives CDR1 KGHDR, CDR2 SFDVKD. The CDR3 length is 17 residues.

This sequence joins TRBV4-2 and TRBJ2-1; TRBD2 matches 11 bases. This CDR3 spans 16 amino acids. CDR1 LGHNA and CDR2 YNFKEQ come from the germline V gene. J lost 10 bases, V lost 0 bases, and 8 bases had no gene match. The CDR3 loop reads CASSQDFSGGGREQFF. CDR3 sequence (DNA): TGTGCCAGCAGCCAAGATTTTAGCGGGGGGGGACGGGAGCAGTTCTTC.

The V and J genes are TRBV6-1 and TRBJ2-1, with D perhaps matching TRBD1 (7 bases). V shed 2 bases and J shed 12 bases, with 14 bases lying between them. The CDR3 is made up of 13 amino acids. Per the germline V gene, CDR1 is MNHNS and CDR2 is SASEGT. The CDR3 loop reads CASSETSRGSQFF. The CDR3 bases are TGTGCCAGCAGTGAAACTAGCAGGGGGTCGCAGTTCTTC.

This chain joins TRBV2 and TRBJ2-1, with 8 bases matching TRBD2. CDR1 is SNHLY and CDR2 is FYNNEI in the germline V gene. This CDR3 region has 15 residues. J was trimmed by 8 bases and V by 6 bases; bases with no gene match: 12. CDR3: CASRETSGRTDEQFF. CDR3 coding DNA: TGTGCCAGCAGGGAAACTAGCGGTCGTACAGATGAGCAGTTCTTC.

Written as DNA, the CDR3 is TGTGCCACCAGCAGAGATGGGGCAGTATCGGATGAGCAGTTCTTC. This sequence encodes CATSRDGAVSDEQFF. The V and J genes are TRBV15 and TRBJ2-1, with TRBD1 as a possible D gene (5 bases). Germline assignment: CDR1 LNHNV and CDR2 YYDKDF (reference sequence). This CDR3 region has 15 residues. V was clipped by 0 bases and J by 8 bases, with 14 bases between them.

The chain carries TRBV7-9 and TRBJ1-2; D is undetermined. Trimming took off 5 bases at V and 1 base at J, with 20 bases between the two ends. CDR1 SEHNR and CDR2 FQNEAQ come from the germline V gene (reference sequence). CDR3 length equals 17 residues. The CDR3 DNA is TGTGCCAGCAGCCCAAGGCAGGAATTGGATCGTAACTATGGCTACACCTTC. Protein: CASSPRQELDRNYGYTF.

The gene calls are TRBV5-5 and TRBJ1-6; TRBD1 aligns across 9 bases. The J segment lost 10 bases and the V segment lost 0 bases, leaving 14 bases of the junction unmatched. The germline CDR1 and CDR2 sequences are SGHKS and YYEKEE (reference sequence). The CDR3 covers 18 residues. CDR3: CASSLAPTGGNPRSPLHF. CDR3 nucleotides: TGTGCCAGCAGCTTGGCCCCAACAGGGGGCAACCCTCGCTCACCCCTCCACTTT.

The J gene is TRBJ1-1, the V gene TRBV14, with D possibly being TRBD1 (5 bases). The CDR3 is 13 residues long. Trimming removed 6 bases from V and 0 bases from J, with 8 bases in between. Germline lookup yields CDR1 SGHDN and CDR2 FVKESK. CDR3 in DNA: TGTGCCAGCAGTCGACAGATGAACACTGAAGCTTTCTTT. Protein: CASSRQMNTEAFF.

Here the CDR3 reads CASSVRDSSTDTQYF. The DNA for the CDR3 is TGCGCCAGCAGCGTCCGGGACAGTTCCACAGATACGCAGTATTTT. The V gene is TRBV4-1, the J gene TRBJ2-3; 7 nucleotides agree with TRBD1. The CDR3 has 15 amino acids. CDR1 is MGHRA, CDR2 YSYEKL, per germline. Trimming removed 5 bases from V and 2 bases from J; junction bases left unmatched: 7.

J is TRBJ1-1 and V is TRBV20-1, with D tentatively TRBD1 (5 bases). V lost 3 bases to trimming and J lost 5 bases, with 16 bases between them. The CDR3 loop spans 14 amino acids. Germline V lookup: CDR1 DFQATT, CDR2 SNEGSKA (reference sequence). The CDR3 nucleotides are TGCAGTGCTAGTGACAGCCCGGGAAGGACTGAAGCTTTCTTT. This encodes CSASDSPGRTEAFF.

This clone was detected only a few times. The chain recombines TRBV21-1 with TRBJ1-1; the D call of TRBD1 is as the table states it, not checked on the DNA. TRBV21-1 represents a pseudogene. This CDR3 is built from 16 residues. CDR3 sequence reads: CASSPTGCRRNTEAFF. CDR3 DNA: TGTGCCAGCAGCCCGACAGGGTGTCGAAGGAACACTGAAGCTTTCTTT.

The chain recombines TRBV5-6 with TRBJ1-5, with 8 bases fitting TRBD1. Trimming cost V 4 bases and J 3 bases; bases outside gene matches: 12. The CDR3 has 17 amino acids. Germline V gene data show CDR1 as SGHDT and CDR2 as YYEEEE. The CDR3 bases are TGTGCCAGCAGCGGATCGACAGGGGTGTTCGACAATCAGCCCCAGCATTTT. It translates to CASSGSTGVFDNQPQHF.

The genes are TRBV5-1 and TRBJ1-5; TRBD1 matches at 8 bases. V gave up 0 bases and J gave up 6 bases; unmatched junction bases: 5. CDR1 SGHRS and CDR2 YFSETQ come from the germline V gene. The CDR3 covers 15 residues. The chain's CDR3 is CASSLDPGGIQPQHF. The CDR3 DNA sequence: TGCGCCAGCAGCTTGGACCCAGGGGGCATTCAGCCCCAGCATTTT.

This clone occurred a few times. The chain joins TRBV7-9 to TRBJ2-1; 12 nucleotides line up with TRBD2. Germline CDR1 and CDR2: SEHNR and FQNEAQ (reference sequence). V lost 5 bases, J lost 0 bases, and 2 bases stayed unmatched. The CDR3 runs to 16 residues. CDR3 sequence (DNA): TGTGCCAGCAGCCCACTAGCGGGGGGCTCCTACAATGAGCAGTTCTTC. This translates into CASSPLAGGSYNEQFF.

The chain employs TRBV19 and TRBJ1-5, with 7 bases identical to TRBD1. This CDR3 is built from 16 residues. The germline V gene has CDR1 LNHDA and CDR2 SQIVND (reference sequence). Trimming at V came to 5 bases and at J to 2 bases, leaving 9 bases not matched to a gene. CDR3 coding DNA: TGTGCCAGTAGTTCCATGACAGGGTTTGGCAATCAGCCCCAGCATTTT. Translation: CASSSMTGFGNQPQHF.

The chain has TRBV14 and TRBJ2-5; a possible D gene is TRBD2 (5 bases). Germline V gene lookup returns CDR1 SGHDN and CDR2 FVKESK. The CDR3 extends over 16 amino acids. V lost 4 bases and J 6 bases, leaving 21 bases between the germline ends. CDR3 residues: CASSPVTDLRGKTQYF. For the CDR3, the DNA is TGTGCCAGCAGCCCCGTAACGGACCTCCGGGGAAAGACCCAGTACTTC.

This sequence joins TRBV6-4 and TRBJ2-2, with TRBD1 matching 7 bases. V lost 4 bases to trimming and J lost 7 bases; unmatched junction nucleotides: 3. The CDR3 sequence is 13 residues long. Germline values: CDR1 MRHNA, CDR2 SNTAGT. Here the CDR3 DNA reads TGTGCCAGCAGTGGACAGGGAATCGGGGAGCTGTTTTTT. It yields the protein CASSGQGIGELFF.